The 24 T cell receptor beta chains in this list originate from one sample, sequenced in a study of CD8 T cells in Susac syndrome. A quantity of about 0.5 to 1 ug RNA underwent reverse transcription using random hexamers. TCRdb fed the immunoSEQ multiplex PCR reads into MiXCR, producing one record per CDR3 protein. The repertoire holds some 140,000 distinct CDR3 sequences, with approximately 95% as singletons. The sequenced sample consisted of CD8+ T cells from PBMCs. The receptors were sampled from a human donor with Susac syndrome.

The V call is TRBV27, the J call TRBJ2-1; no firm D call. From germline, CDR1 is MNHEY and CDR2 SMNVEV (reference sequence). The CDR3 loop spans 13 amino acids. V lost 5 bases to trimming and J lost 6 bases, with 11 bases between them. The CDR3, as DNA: TGTGCCAGCAGTGAGCAGCAGGTCAATGAGCAGTTCTTC. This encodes CASSEQQVNEQFF.

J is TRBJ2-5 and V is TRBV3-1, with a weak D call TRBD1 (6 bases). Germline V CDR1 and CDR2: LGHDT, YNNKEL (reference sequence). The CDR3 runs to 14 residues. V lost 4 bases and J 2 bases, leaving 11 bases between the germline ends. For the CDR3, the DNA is TGTGCCAGCAGCCCGAGGACAGCACAAGAGACCCAGTACTTC. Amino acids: CASSPRTAQETQYF.

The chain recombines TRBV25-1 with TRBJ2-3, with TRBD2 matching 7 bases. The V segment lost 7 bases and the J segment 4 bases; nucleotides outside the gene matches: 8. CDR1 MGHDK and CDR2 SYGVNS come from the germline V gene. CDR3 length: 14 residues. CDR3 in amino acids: CASNRLGGSDTQYF. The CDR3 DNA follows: TGTGCCAGCAATCGGCTGGGGGGGTCAGATACGCAGTATTTT.

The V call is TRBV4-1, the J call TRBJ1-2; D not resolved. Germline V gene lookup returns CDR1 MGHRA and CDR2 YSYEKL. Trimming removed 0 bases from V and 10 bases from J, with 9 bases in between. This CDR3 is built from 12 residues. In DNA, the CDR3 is TGCGCCAGCAGCCAAGATCAGTACTCCTACACCTTC. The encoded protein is CASSQDQYSYTF.

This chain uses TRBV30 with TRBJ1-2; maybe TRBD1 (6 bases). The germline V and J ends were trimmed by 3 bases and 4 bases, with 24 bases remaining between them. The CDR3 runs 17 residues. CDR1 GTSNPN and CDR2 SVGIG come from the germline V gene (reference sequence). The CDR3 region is CAWSGALDGGQIYGYTF. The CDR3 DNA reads TGTGCCTGGAGCGGGGCCCTGGACGGGGGCCAAATCTATGGCTACACCTTC. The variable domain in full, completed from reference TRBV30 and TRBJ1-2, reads SQTIHQWPATLVQPVGSPLSLECTVEGTSNPNLYWYRQAAGRGLQLLFYSVGIGQISSEVPQNLSASRPQDRQFILSSKKLLLSDSGFYLCAWSGALDGGQIYGYTFGSGTRLTVV.

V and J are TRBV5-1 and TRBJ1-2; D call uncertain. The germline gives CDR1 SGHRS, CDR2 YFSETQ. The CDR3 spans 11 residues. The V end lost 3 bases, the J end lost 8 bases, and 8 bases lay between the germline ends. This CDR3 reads CASSSQWGYTF. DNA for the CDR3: TGCGCCAGCAGCTCACAGTGGGGCTACACCTTC.

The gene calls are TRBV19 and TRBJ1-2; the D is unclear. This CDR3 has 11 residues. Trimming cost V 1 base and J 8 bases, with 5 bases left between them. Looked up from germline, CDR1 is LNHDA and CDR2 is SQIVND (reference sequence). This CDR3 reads CASSIGGGYTF. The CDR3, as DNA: TGTGCCAGTAGTATAGGTGGAGGCTACACCTTC.

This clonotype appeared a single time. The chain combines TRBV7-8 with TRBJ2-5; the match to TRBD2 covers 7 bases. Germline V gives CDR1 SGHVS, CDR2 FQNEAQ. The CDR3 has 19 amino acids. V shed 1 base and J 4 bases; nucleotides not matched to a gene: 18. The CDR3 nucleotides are TGTGCCAGCAGCTTAGGACAGCTCCCACTCCTCCCGGGGGGAGAGACCCAGTACTTC. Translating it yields CASSLGQLPLLPGGETQYF. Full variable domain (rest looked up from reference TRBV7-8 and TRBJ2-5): GAGVSQSPRYKVAKRGQDVALRCDPISGHVSLFWYQQALGQGPEFLTYFQNEAQLDKSGLPSDRFFAERPEGSVSTLKIQRTQQEDSAVYLCASSLGQLPLLPGGETQYFGPGTRLLVL.

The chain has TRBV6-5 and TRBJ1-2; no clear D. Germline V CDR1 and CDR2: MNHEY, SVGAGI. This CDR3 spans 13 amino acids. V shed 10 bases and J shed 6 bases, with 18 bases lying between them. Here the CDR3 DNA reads TGTGCCACCAGCATCTACGGTTTGGATGGCTACACCTTC. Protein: CATSIYGLDGYTF.

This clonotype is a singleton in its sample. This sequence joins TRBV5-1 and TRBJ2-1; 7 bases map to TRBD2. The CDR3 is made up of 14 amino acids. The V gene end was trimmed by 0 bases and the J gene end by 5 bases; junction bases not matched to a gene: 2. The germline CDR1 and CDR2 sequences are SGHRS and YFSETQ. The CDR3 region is CASSLDREDNEQFF. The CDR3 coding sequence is TGCGCCAGCAGCTTGGACCGGGAGGACAATGAGCAGTTCTTC.

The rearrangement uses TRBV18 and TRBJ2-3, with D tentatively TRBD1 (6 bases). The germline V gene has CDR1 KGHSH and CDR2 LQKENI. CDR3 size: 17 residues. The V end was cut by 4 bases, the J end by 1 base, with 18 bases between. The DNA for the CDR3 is TGTGCCAGCTCACAACACAACAGGGTTGCTGGCACAGATACGCAGTATTTT. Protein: CASSQHNRVAGTDTQYF.

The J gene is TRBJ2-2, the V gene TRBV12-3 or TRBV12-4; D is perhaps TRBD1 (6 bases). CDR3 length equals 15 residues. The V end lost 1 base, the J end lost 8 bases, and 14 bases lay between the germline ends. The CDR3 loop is CASSLETGGLGELFF. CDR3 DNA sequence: TGTGCCAGCAGTTTAGAGACAGGCGGTTTAGGGGAGCTGTTTTTT.

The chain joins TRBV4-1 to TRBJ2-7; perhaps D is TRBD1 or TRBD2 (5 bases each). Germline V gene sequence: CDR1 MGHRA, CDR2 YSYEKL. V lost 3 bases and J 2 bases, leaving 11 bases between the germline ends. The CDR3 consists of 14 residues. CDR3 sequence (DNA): TGCGCCAGCAGCCATCAGAGGGGAACCTACGAGCAGTACTTC. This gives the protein CASSHQRGTYEQYF.

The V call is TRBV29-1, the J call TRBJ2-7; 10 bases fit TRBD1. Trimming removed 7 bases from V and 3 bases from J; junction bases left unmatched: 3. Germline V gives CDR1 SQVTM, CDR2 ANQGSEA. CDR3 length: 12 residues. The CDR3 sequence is CSAGTGDYEQYF. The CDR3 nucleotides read TGCAGCGCAGGGACAGGGGACTACGAGCAGTACTTC.

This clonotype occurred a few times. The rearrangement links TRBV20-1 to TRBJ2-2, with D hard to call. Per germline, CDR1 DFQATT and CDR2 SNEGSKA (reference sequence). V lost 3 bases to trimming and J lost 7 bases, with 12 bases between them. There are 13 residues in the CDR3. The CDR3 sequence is CSASLAADGELFF. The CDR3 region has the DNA TGCAGTGCTAGTTTAGCTGCCGACGGGGAGCTGTTTTTT.

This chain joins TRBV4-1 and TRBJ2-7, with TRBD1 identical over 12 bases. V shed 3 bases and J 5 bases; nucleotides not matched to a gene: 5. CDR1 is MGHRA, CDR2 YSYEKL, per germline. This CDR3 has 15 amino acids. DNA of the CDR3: TGCGCCAGCAGCCAGGGGACAGGGGGCTACGACGAGCAGTACTTC. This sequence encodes CASSQGTGGYDEQYF.

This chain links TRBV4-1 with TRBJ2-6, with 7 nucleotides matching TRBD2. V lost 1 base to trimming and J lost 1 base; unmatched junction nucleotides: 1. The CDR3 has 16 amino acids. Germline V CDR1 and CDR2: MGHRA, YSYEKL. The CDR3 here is CASSQGLASGANVLTF. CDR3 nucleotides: TGCGCCAGCAGCCAAGGACTAGCTTCTGGGGCCAACGTCCTGACTTTC.

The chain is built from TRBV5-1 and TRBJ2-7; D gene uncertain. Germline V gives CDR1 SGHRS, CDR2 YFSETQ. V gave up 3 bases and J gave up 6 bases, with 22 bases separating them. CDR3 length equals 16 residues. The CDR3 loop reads CASSSRGRSESGEQYF. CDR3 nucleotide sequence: TGCGCCAGCAGCTCCCGAGGCAGGTCAGAATCTGGCGAGCAGTACTTC.

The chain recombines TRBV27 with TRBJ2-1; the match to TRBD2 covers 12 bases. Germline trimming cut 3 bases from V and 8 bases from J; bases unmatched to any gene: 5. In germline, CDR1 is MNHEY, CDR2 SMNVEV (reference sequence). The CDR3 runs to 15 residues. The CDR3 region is CASSLGASGRDEQFF. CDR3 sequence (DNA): TGTGCCAGCAGTTTGGGGGCTAGCGGGAGGGATGAGCAGTTCTTC.

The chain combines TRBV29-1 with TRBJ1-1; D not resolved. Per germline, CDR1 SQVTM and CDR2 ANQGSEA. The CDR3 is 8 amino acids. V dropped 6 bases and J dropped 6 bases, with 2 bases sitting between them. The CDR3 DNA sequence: TGCAGCGTACCTGAAGCTTTCTTT. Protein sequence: CSVPEAFF.

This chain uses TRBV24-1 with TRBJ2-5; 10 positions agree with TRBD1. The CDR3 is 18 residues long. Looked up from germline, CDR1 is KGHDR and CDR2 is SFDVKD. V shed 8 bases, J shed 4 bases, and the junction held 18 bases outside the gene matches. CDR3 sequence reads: CATTPGAGTGVSGETQYF. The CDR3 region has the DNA TGTGCCACCACCCCAGGGGCCGGGACAGGGGTCAGCGGAGAGACCCAGTACTTC.

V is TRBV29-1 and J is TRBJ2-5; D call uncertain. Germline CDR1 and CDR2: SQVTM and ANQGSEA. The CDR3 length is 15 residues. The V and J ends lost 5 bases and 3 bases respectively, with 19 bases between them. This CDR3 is CSVSCSAANKETQYF. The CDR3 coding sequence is TGCAGCGTTAGTTGTTCGGCAGCCAATAAAGAGACCCAGTACTTC. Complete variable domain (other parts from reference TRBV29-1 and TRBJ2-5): SAVISQKPSRDICQRGTSLTIQCQVDSQVTMMFWYRQQPGQSLTLIATANQGSEATYESGFVIDKFPISRPNLTFSTLTVSNMSPEDSSIYLCSVSCSAANKETQYFGPGTRLLVL.

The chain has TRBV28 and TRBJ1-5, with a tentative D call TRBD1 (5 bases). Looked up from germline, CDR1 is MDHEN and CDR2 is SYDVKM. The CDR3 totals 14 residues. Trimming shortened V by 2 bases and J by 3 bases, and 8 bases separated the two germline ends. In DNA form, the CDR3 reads TGTGCCAGCAGTTTAAGGGACGACAATCAGCCCCAGCATTTT. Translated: CASSLRDDNQPQHF. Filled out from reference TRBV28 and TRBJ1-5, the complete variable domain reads DVKVTQSSRYLVKRTGEKVFLECVQDMDHENMFWYRQDPGLGLRLIYFSYDVKMKEKGDIPEGYSVSREKKERFSLILESASTNQTSMYLCASSLRDDNQPQHFGDGTRLSIL.

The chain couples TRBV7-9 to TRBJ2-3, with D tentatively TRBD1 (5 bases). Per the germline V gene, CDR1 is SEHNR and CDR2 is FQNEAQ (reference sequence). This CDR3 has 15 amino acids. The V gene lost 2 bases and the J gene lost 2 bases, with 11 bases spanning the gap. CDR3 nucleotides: TGTGCCAGCAGCTTACTCGACAGTTACACAGATACGCAGTATTTT. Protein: CASSLLDSYTDTQYF.